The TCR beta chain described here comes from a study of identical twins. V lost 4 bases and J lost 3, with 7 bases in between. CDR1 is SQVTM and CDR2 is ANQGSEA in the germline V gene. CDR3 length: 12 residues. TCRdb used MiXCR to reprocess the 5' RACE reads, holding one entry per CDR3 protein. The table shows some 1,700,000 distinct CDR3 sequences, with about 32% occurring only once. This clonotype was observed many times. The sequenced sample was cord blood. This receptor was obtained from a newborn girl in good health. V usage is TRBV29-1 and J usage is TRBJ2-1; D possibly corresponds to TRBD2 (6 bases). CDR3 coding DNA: TGCAGCGTTGGCGGGGTCTACAATGAGCAGTTCTTC. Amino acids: CSVGGVYNEQFF.